This TCR beta chain originates from a study of CD8 T cells in ankylosing spondylitis (dated by TCRdb to the late 2010s). The study in broad terms: The study set out to find disease-linked TCR variants by profiling T cell receptor beta repertoires in ankylosing spondylitis patients and healthy donors. The full study cohort comprised around 25 ankylosing spondylitis patients and 85 to 120 healthy donors. Peripheral blood was sampled, and synovial fluid was additionally collected from ankylosing spondylitis patients. The study at large found these results: Some motif variants had previously been reported in the synovial fluid and blood of reactive arthritis patients, which suggests shared mechanisms of disease initiation. The disease-linked clones were reported to be significantly enriched in matched synovial fluid samples from ankylosing spondylitis patients. A TCR beta motif of about 8 highly homologous amino acid variants appeared characteristic of blood from ankylosing spondylitis patients. The disease-linked clones had a CD8+ phenotype and were found at relatively low frequencies in peripheral blood.

According to the germline V gene (reference sequence), CDR1 reads DFQATT and CDR2 reads SNEGSKA. Relative to germline, V is missing 2 bases and J is missing 6 bases, with 10 bases of the junction outside any gene match. The CDR3 has 15 amino acids, counting the end cysteine and phenylalanine. Here the CDR3 DNA is all that survives: 45 bases in frame from base 1. This clonotype turned up a few times. No cognate antigen has been identified for it. No per-base quality is available; no much larger clone lies one base away. The sequencer was an Illumina HiSeq 2500. Quantitative 5'-RACE with molecular barcodes was used to prepare TCR beta libraries. In the authors' own workflow: To identify disease-linked TCR variants, a new computational method was used, one built on a probabilistic model of VDJ rearrangement. TCRdb applied fastp at Q25 and MiXCR to the public reads, then kept only in-frame beta chains. Each CDR3 protein gets just one entry, which takes the most common genes and DNA from the rows behind it. Here the V and J calls rest on TCRdb's processing, not on the authors' analysis. In this sample the table shows fewer than 250,000 distinct CDR3 sequences, 30% to 35% of which occur a single time. Of the sample, around 4.5% falls within the top ten clones.

This receptor was taken from a male donor with ankylosing spondylitis or in good health (not recorded which). The chain employs TRBV20-1 and TRBJ2-3, with 8 central nucleotides matching TRBD2. Source material: blood, either unsorted or a sorted T cell fraction (not recorded which). The DNA sequence follows: TGCAGTGCTAGAATGGCAGCGGGGGCAGGGGATACGCAGTATTTT. Translation gives CSARMAAGAGDTQYF.